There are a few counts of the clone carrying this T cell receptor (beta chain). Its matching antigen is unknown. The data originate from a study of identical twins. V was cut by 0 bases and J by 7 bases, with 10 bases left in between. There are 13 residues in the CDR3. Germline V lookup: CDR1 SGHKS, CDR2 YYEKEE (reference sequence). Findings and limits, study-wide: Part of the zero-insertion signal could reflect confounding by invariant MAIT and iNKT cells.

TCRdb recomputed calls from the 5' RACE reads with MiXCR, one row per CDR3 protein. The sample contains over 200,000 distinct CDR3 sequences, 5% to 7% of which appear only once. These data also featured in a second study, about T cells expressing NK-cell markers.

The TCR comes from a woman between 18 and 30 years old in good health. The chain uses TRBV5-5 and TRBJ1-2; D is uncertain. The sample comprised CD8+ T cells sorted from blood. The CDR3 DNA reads TGTGCCAGCAGCTTGGGGCCTGTTTCTGGCTACACCTTC. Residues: CASSLGPVSGYTF. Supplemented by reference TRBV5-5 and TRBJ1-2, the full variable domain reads DAGVTQSPTHLIKTRGQQVTLRCSPISGHKSVSWYQQVLGQGPQFIFQYYEKEERGRGNFPDRFSARQFPNYSSELNVNALLLGDSALYLCASSLGPVSGYTFGSGTRLTVV.